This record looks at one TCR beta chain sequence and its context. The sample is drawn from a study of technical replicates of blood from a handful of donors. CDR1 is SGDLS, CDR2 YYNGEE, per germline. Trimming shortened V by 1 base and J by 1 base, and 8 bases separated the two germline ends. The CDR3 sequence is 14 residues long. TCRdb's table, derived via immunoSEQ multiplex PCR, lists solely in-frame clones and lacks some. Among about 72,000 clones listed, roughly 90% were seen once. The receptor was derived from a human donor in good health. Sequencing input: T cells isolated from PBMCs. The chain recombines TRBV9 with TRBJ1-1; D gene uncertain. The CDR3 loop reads CASSVSYRNTEAFF. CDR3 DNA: TGTGCCAGCAGCGTATCCTACCGGAACACTGAAGCTTTCTTT.